Listed below are T cell receptor beta chains from one sample, sequenced in a study of PD-1 and CTLA-4 blockade in melanoma. Libraries were prepared by immunoSEQ multiplex PCR; TCRdb keeps only in-frame clonotypes and omits some of them. The sample carries 25,000 to 35,000 clones, less than 90% recorded once. Sequenced material: CD8+ T cells from peripheral blood, taken before anti-PD-1 treatment. Receptor source: a human donor with melanoma. The CDR3 runs from the conserved cysteine through the conserved F or W. A D gene is named only where the DNA matches it firmly. The size field is filled for only some rows; it gives once, few, many or a size class.

>.|TRBV7-9|TRBD2|TRBJ2-3
TGTGCCAGCAGCTTGGTGGCTAGCGGGAGACCAGATACGCAGTATTTT
CASSLVASGRPDTQYF
>.|TRBV11-2|.|TRBJ2-2
TGTGCCAGCAGCTCCGACTCACGATCGAACACCGGGGAGCTGTTTTTT
CASSSDSRSNTGELFF
>.|TRBV3-1/TRBV3-2|.|TRBJ2-4
TGTGCCAGCAGCCAAGAAAATCTAGTCGGGAACATTCAGTACTTC
CASSQENLVGNIQYF
>.|TRBV30|.|TRBJ2-7
TGTGCCTGGAGTGAGGGGGGCGAGCAGTACTTC
CAWSEGGEQYF
>.|TRBV6-5|TRBD2|TRBJ2-1
TGTGCCAGCAGCCTCGGGGGGGGCGATGAGCAGTTCTTC
CASSLGGGDEQFF
>.|TRBV23-1|TRBD1|TRBJ1-2
TGCGCCAGCAGTCAATCACATACCGGGACAGGGGGCACCTATGGCTACACCTTC
CASSQSHTGTGGTYGYTF
>.|TRBV27|TRBD1|TRBJ2-4
TGTGCCAGCAGTATGACAGGGGATCTAGCCAAAAACATTCAGTACTTC
CASSMTGDLAKNIQYF
>.|TRBV12-3/TRBV12-4|TRBD2|TRBJ2-1
TGTGCCAGCAGTTTACTTAGCGGGAGGGGGCAGTTCTTC
CASSLLSGRGQFF
>.|TRBV6-5|.|TRBJ1-2
TGTGCCAGCAGCCCCACGGGTTTCGAAAGCTACACCTTC
CASSPTGFESYTF
>.|TRBV27|.|TRBJ1-1
TGTGCCAGCAGTATCTCCAAGAACACTGAAGCTTTCTTT
CASSISKNTEAFF
>.|TRBV6-1|.|TRBJ1-5
TGTGCCAGCAGTAGCGGGGGGGGTCAGCCCCAGCATTTT
CASSSGGGQPQHF
>once|TRBV5-6|TRBD1|TRBJ1-5
TGTGCCAGCAGCCGACAGGGGAGTAATCAGCCCCAGCATTTT
CASSRQGSNQPQHF
>.|TRBV27|.|TRBJ1-5
TGTGCCAGCAGTTTCAGACCTCAACCCAATCAGCCCCAGCATTTT
CASSFRPQPNQPQHF
>.|TRBV19|.|TRBJ1-1
TGTGCCAGTAGTTACCGTTGGGTTACTGAAGCTTTCTTT
CASSYRWVTEAFF
>.|TRBV27|.|TRBJ2-4
TGTGCCAGCAGTTTATCGATATATGTAGCCAAAAACATTCAGTACTTC
CASSLSIYVAKNIQYF
>.|TRBV29-1|TRBD2|TRBJ2-5
TGCAGCGTTCAAGGGACTAGCGGGGGCCAAGAGACCCAGTACTTC
CSVQGTSGGQETQYF
>few|TRBV20-1|.|TRBJ1-2
TGCAGTGCTAGAGGGGCTGGGGGCTACACCTTC
CSARGAGGYTF
>.|TRBV28|.|TRBJ2-7
TGTGCCAGCAGTTTAACTAGCAGCCGCGAGCAGTACTTC
CASSLTSSREQYF
>.|TRBV11-2|.|TRBJ1-3
TGTGCCAGCAGTTTCCCGACAGTCGGAAACACCATATATTTT
CASSFPTVGNTIYF
>.|TRBV6-5|.|TRBJ1-5
TGTGCCAGCAGTTCGGACAGTACTTATCAGCCCCAGCATTTT
CASSSDSTYQPQHF
>.|TRBV28|.|TRBJ2-7
TGTGCCAGCAGTCCCTCGAGGACTGAGGCCTACGAGCAGTACTTC
CASSPSRTEAYEQYF
>.|TRBV30|.|TRBJ2-5
TGTGCCTGGAGTGTAGGGGCGGAGACCCAGTACTTC
CAWSVGAETQYF
>.|TRBV12-5|TRBD1|TRBJ1-2
TGTGCTAGTGGTCCCACCGACAGGGCAGGCTACACCTTC
CASGPTDRAGYTF
>.|TRBV4-1|.|TRBJ2-2
TGCGCCAGCAGCCAAGTTTCGACCCCGGTCGACACCGGGGAGCTGTTTTTT
CASSQVSTPVDTGELFF
>.|TRBV4-1|.|TRBJ1-5
TGCGCCAGCAGCCAAGGGGGGGATTATAGCAATCAGCCCCAGCATTTT
CASSQGGDYSNQPQHF
>.|TRBV7-3|.|TRBJ2-1
TGTGCCAGCAGCTTAGGAGGGAGCAATGAGCAGTTCTTC
CASSLGGSNEQFF
>.|TRBV19|.|TRBJ2-7
TGTGCCAGTAGCGTGAGTTTGAGTTACGAGCAGTACTTC
CASSVSLSYEQYF
>.|TRBV9|TRBD2|TRBJ2-7
TGTGCCAGCAGCGTTGGTCTAGCGGAGTCCTACGAGCAGTACTTC
CASSVGLAESYEQYF
>.|TRBV29-1|.|TRBJ1-2
TGCAGCGCTGCGCTATACGAGGGCTACACCTTC
CSAALYEGYTF
>.|TRBV7-8|.|TRBJ2-3
TGTGCCAGCAGCATCGGGGTGGTCGGAGCAGATACGCAGTATTTT
CASSIGVVGADTQYF
>.|TRBV5-1|TRBD2|TRBJ2-3
TGCGCCAGCAGCCATCCGGAGGGAGCGGGACTAGCGGGGCGAGGTCCCACAGATACGCAGTATTTT
CASSHPEGAGLAGRGPTDTQYF
>.|TRBV10-2|TRBD2|TRBJ2-7
TGCGCCAGCAGAGTCGGGGGGGCCGATGCGGGAGAGCAGTACTTC
CASRVGGADAGEQYF
>.|TRBV14|.|TRBJ2-7
TGTGCCAGCAGCCGTTCAGGGCCTTACGAGCAGTACTTC
CASSRSGPYEQYF
>.|TRBV28|.|TRBJ2-1
TGTGCCAGCAGGAACAACAATGAGCAGTTCTTC
CASRNNNEQFF
>.|TRBV4-1|TRBD2|TRBJ2-5
TGCGCCAGCAGCCAAGTAGCGGGGGCCCAAGAGACCCAGTACTTC
CASSQVAGAQETQYF
>few|TRBV27|.|TRBJ2-7
TGTGCCAGCAGTTTAATCTCCTCGACCGGGCACTCCTACGAGCAGTACTTC
CASSLISSTGHSYEQYF
>.|TRBV10-2|.|TRBJ1-1
TGCGCCAGCAGTGAGTGGGACGGTGGCACTGAAGCTTTCTTT
CASSEWDGGTEAFF
>.|TRBV6-5|.|TRBJ1-1
TGTGCCAGCTCCTCAAGCGGGGTCATGAACACTGAAGCTTTCTTT
CASSSSGVMNTEAFF
>.|TRBV6-5|.|TRBJ1-2
TGTGCCAGCAGTTACTCGCCGCGGGCATCGGCGTATGGCTACACCTTC
CASSYSPRASAYGYTF
>.|TRBV27|TRBD2|TRBJ2-5
TGTGCCAGCCGGACGTATAGCGGGGGCTCCCAAGAGACCCAGTACTTC
CASRTYSGGSQETQYF
>.|TRBV7-8|TRBD2|TRBJ2-3
TGTGCCAGCAGCCCTAGAGCGGGGGCCACAGATACGCAGTATTTT
CASSPRAGATDTQYF
>.|TRBV11-2|.|TRBJ1-1
TGTGCCAGCAGCTTAGATTGGTCTCTGAACACTGAAGCTTTCTTT
CASSLDWSLNTEAFF
>.|TRBV25-1|.|TRBJ2-7
TGTGCCAGCAGTGAAAGTTTGAGGGAGCAGTACTTC
CASSESLREQYF
>.|TRBV12-3/TRBV12-4|TRBD1|TRBJ1-2
TGTGCCAGCAGTACCACGACAGGGAATGGCTACACCTTC
CASSTTTGNGYTF
>.|TRBV2|.|TRBJ1-3
TGTGCCAGCAAGGGGGATAGCTCTGGAAACACCATATATTTT
CASKGDSSGNTIYF
>.|TRBV6-6|.|TRBJ2-3
TGTGCCAGCAGTCCTCGACAGTTCACAGATACGCAGTATTTT
CASSPRQFTDTQYF
>.|TRBV5-5|.|TRBJ1-1
TGTGCCAGCTGGGGGGCGGACACTGAAGCTTTCTTT
CASWGADTEAFF
>.|TRBV6-1|.|TRBJ1-1
TGTGCCAGCAGTGAAAACATGGCAGGTGAAGCTTTCTTT
CASSENMAGEAFF
>.|TRBV7-9|.|TRBJ2-7
TGTGCCAGCAGCTTAGCGCCGAACTACGAGCAGTACTTC
CASSLAPNYEQYF
>.|TRBV11-2|.|TRBJ2-3
TGTGCCAGCAGCTTAGTCCTCCAGGGTAGCACAGATACGCAGTATTTT
CASSLVLQGSTDTQYF
>.|TRBV5-4|TRBD2|TRBJ2-3
TGTGCCAGCAGCTCGGGAGGGGATACGCAGTATTTT
CASSSGGDTQYF
>.|TRBV13|.|TRBJ1-1
TGTGCCAGCAGCCCCCGGACGGAGAACACTGAAGCTTTCTTT
CASSPRTENTEAFF
>.|TRBV9|.|TRBJ2-7
TGTGCCAGCAGCGCCACAGGGGCCTCCGGGGGGGAGCAGTACTTC
CASSATGASGGEQYF
>.|TRBV27|.|TRBJ1-2
TGTGCCAGCAGGGCACACAATTTGGAGGCTTGCACCTTC
CASRAHNLEACTF
>.|TRBV28|.|TRBJ1-5
TGTGCCAGCACCCCAAGGGAGTTCAATCAGCCCCAGCATTTT
CASTPREFNQPQHF